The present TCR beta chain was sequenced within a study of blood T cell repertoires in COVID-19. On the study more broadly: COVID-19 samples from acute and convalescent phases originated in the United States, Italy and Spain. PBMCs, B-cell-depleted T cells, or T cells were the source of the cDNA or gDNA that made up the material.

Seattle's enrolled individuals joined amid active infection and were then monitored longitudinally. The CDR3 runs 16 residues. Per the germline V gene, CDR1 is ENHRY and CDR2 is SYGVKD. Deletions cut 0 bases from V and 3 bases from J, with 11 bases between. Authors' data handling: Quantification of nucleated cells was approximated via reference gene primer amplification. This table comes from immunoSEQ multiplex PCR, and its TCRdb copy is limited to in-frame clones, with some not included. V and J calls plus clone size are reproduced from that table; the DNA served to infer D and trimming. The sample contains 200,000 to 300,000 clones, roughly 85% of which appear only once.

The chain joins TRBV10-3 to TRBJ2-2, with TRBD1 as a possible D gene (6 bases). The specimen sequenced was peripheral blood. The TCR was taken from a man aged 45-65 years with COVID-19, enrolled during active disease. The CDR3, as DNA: TGTGCCATCAGTGAGTCGAGTCAGGGGCACACCGGGGAGCTGTTTTTT. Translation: CAISESSQGHTGELFF.